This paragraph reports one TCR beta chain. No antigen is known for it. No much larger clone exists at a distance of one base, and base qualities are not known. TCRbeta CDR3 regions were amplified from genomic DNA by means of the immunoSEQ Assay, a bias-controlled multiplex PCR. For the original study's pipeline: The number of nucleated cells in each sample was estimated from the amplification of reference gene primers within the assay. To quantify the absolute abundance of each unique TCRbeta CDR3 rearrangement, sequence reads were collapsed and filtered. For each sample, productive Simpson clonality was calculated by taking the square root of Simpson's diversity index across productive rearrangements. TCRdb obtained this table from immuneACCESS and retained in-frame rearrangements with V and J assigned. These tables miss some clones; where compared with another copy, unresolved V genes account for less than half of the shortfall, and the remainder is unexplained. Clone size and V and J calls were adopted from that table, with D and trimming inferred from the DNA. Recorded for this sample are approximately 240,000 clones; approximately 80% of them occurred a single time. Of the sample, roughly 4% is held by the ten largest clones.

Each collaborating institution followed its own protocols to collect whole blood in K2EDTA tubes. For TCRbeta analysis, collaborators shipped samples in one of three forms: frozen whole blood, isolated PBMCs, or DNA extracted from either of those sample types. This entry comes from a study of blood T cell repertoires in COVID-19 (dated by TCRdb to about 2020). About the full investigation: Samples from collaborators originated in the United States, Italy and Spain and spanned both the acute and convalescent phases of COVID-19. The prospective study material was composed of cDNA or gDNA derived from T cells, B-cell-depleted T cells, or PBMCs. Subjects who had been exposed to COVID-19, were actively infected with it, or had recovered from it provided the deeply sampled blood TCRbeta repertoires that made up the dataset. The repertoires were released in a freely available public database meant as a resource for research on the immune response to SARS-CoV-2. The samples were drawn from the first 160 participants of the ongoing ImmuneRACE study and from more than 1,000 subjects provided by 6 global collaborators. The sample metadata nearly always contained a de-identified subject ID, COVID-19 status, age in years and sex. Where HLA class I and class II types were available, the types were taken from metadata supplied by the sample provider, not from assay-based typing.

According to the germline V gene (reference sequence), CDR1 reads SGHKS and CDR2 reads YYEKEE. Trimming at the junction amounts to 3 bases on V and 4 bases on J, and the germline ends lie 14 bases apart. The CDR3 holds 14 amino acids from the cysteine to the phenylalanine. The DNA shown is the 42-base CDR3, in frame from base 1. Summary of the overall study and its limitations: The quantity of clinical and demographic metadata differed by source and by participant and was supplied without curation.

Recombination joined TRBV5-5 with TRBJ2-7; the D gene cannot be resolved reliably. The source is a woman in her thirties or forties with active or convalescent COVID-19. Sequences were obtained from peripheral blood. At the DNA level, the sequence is TGTGCCAGCAGCTCCCACTCGAGGATGTACGAGCAGTACTTC. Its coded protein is CASSSHSRMYEQYF.